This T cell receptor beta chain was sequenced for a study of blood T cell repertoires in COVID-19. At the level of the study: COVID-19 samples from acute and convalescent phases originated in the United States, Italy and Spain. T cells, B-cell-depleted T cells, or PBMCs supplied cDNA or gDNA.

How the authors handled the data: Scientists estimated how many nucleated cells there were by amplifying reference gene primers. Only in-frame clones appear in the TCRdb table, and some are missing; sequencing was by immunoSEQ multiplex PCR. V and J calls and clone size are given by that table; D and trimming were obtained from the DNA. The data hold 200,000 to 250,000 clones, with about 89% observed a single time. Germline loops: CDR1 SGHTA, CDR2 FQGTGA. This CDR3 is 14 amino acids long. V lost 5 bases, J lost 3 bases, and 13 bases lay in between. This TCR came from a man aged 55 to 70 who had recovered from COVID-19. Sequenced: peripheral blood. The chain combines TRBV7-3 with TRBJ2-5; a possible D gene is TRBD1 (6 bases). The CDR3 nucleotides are TGTGCCAGCAGCCCCCAGGGGTTCGAAGAGACCCAGTACTTC. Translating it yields CASSPQGFEETQYF.